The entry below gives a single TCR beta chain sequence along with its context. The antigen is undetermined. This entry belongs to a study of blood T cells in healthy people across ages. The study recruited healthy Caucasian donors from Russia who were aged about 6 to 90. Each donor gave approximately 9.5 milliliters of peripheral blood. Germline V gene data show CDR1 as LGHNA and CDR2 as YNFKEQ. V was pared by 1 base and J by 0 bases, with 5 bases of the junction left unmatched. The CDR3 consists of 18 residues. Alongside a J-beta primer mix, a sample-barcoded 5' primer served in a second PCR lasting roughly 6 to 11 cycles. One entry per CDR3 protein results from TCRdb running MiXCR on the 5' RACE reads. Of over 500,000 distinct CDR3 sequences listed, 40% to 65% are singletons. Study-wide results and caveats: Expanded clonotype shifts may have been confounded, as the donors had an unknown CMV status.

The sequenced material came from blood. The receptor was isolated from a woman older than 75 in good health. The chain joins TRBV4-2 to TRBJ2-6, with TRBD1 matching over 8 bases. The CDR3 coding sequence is TGTGCCAGCAGCCAAGGGGGACAGGTCTCCTCTGGGGCCAACGTCCTGACTTTC. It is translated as CASSQGGQVSSGANVLTF.